The clone carrying this T cell receptor (beta chain) occurred a few times. Its specificity is unknown. The junction differs from germline at one of its ends, possibly a read error. The whole isolated RNA underwent reverse transcription, so sequencing captured expressed TCRB transcripts. Measured with immunoSEQ multiplex PCR; TCRdb has only the in-frame clones, and not every one. This sample yields 250,000 to 350,000 clones, of which approximately 15% are seen a single time; around 0.016% belongs to the top ten. The CDR3 loop spans 11 amino acids. CDR1 and CDR2 from the germline V gene are MDHEN and SYDVKM. This record comes from a study of beta chain features in type 1 diabetes. Study-level points and caveats: Patients with Type 1 diabetes showed moderately but significantly shorter TCRB CDR3s in all four CD4+ subsets. In comparison with healthy donors, patients had naive, central memory and Treg TCRB repertoires that appeared more similar.

The sample consisted of naive CD4+ T cells from blood. The receptor's source is a man aged 25-40 years with type 1 diabetes. V and J are TRBV28 and TRBJ1-2, with 7 nucleotides matching TRBD1. The CDR3 sequence is CASSLSQGSIF. Here the CDR3 DNA reads TGTGCCAGCAGTTTATCACAGGGGAGCATTTTC.